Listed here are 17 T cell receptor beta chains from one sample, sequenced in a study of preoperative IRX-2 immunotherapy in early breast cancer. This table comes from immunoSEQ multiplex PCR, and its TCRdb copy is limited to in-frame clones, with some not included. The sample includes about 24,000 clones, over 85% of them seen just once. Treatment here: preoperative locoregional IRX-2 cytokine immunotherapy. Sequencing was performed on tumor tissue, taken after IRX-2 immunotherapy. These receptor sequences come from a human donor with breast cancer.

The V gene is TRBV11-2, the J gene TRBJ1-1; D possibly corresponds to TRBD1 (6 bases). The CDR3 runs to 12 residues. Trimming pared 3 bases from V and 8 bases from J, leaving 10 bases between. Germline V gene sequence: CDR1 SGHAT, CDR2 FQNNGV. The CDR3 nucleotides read TGTGCCAGCAGCTTTGGGACAAACGAAGCTTTCTTT. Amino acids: CASSFGTNEAFF.

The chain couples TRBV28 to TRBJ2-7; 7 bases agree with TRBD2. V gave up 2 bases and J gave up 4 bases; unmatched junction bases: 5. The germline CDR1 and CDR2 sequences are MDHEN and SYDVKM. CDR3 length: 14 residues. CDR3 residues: CASSLGGREYEQYF. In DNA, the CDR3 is TGTGCCAGCAGTTTAGGAGGGAGGGAGTACGAGCAGTACTTC.

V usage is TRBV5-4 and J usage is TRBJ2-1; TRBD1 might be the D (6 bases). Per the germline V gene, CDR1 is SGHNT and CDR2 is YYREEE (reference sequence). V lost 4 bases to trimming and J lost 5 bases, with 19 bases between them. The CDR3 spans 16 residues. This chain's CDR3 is CASSTGGGARDNEQFF. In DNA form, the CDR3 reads TGTGCCAGCAGCACTGGGGGCGGAGCCCGGGACAATGAGCAGTTCTTC.

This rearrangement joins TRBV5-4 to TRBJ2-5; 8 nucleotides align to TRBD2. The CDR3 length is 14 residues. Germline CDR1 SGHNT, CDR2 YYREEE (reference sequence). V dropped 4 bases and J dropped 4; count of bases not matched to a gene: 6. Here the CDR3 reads CASSNEAGAETQYF. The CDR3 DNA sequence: TGTGCCAGCAGCAACGAAGCGGGGGCAGAGACCCAGTACTTC.

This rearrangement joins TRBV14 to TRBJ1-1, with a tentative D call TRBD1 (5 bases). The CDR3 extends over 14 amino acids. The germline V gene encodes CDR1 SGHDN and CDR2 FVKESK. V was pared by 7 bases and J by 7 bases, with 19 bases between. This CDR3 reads CASTSRGGESEAFF. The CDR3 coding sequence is TGTGCCAGCACCTCACGGGGAGGGGAGAGTGAAGCTTTCTTT. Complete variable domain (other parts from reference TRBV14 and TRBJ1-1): EAGVTQFPSHSVIEKGQTVTLRCDPISGHDNLYWYRRVMGKEIKFLLHFVKESKQDESGMPNNRFLAERTGGTYSTLKVQPAELEDSGVYFCASTSRGGESEAFFGQGTRLTVV.

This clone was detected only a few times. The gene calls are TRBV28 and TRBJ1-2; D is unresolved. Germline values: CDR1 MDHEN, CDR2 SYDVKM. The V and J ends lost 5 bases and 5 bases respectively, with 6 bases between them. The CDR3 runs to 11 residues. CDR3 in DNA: TGTGCCAGCAGTGGGTTGTATGGCTACACCTTC. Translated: CASSGLYGYTF.

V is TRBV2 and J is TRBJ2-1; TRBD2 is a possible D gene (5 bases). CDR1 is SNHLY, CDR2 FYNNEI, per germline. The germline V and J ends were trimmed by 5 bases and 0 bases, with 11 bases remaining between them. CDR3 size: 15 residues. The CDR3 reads CASSPRTGSYNEQFF. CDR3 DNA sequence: TGTGCCAGCAGTCCCCGGACTGGCTCCTACAATGAGCAGTTCTTC.

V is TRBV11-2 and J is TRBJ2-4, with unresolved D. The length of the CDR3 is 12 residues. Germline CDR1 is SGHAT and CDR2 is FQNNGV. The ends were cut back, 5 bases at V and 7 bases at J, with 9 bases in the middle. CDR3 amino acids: CASSLAGNIQYF. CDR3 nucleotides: TGTGCCAGCAGCCTCGCCGGGAACATTCAGTACTTC.

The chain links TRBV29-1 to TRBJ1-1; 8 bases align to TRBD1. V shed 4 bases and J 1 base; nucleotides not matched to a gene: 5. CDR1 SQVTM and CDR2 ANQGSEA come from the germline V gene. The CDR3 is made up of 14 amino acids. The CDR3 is CSVGAGTGNTEAFF. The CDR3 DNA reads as TGCAGCGTTGGGGCCGGGACAGGGAACACTGAAGCTTTCTTT.

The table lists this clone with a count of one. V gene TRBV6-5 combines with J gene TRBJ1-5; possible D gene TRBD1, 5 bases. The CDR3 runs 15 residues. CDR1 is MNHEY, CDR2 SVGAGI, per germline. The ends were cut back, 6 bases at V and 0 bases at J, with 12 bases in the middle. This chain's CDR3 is CASRSGGNSNQPQHF. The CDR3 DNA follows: TGTGCCAGCAGGAGCGGGGGGAATAGCAATCAGCCCCAGCATTTT.

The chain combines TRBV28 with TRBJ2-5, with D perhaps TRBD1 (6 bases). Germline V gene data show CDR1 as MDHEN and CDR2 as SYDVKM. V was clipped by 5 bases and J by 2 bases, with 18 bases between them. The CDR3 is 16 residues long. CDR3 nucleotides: TGTGCCAGCAGTCCTCACATCGGGGACATTCAAGAGACCCAGTACTTC. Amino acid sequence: CASSPHIGDIQETQYF.

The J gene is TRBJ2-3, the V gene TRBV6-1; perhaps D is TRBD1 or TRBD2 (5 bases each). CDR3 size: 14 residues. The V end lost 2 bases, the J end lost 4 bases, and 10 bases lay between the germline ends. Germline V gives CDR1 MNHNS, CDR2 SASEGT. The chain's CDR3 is CASSEMGVSDTQYF. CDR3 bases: TGTGCCAGCAGTGAAATGGGGGTTTCAGATACGCAGTATTTT.

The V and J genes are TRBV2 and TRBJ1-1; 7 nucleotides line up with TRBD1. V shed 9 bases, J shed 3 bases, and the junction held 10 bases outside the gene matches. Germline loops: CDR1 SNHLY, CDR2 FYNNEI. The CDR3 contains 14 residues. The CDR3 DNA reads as TGTGCCAGTGACCCGACAGGGTATGACACTGAAGCTTTCTTT. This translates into CASDPTGYDTEAFF.

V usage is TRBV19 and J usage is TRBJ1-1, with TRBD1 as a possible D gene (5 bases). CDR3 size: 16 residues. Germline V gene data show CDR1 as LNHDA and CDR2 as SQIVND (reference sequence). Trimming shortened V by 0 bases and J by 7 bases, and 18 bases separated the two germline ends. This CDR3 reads CASSIEPDPLRGEAFF. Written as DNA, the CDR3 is TGTGCCAGTAGTATAGAGCCGGACCCTCTAAGGGGTGAAGCTTTCTTT.

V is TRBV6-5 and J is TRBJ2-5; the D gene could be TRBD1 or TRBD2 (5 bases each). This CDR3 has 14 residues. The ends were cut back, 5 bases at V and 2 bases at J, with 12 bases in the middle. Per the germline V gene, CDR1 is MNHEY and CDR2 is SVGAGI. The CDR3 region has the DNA TGTGCCAGCAGTCATGGGACGGCACAAGAGACCCAGTACTTC. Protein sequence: CASSHGTAQETQYF.

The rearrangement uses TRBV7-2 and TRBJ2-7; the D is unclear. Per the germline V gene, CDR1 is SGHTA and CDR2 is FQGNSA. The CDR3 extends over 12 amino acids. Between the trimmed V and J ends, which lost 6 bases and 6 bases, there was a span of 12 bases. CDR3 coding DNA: TGTGCCAGCAGTTTGACGGATACCGAGCAGTACTTC. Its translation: CASSLTDTEQYF. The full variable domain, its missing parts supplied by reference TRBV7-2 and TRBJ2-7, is GAGVSQSPSNKVTEKGKDVELRCDPISGHTALYWYRQSLGQGLEFLIYFQGNSAPDKSGLPSDRFSAERTGGSVSTLTIQRTQQEDSAVYLCASSLTDTEQYFGPGTRLTVT.

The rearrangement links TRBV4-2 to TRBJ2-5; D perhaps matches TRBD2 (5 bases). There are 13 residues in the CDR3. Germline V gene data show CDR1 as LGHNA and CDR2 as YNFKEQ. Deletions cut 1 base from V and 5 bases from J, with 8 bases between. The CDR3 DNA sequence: TGTGCCAGCAGCCAAGGCGGGTTGGAGACCCAGTACTTC. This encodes CASSQGGLETQYF.